One TCR beta chain is described in this entry. What antigen it recognizes has not been identified. No qualities accompany the bases; no much larger clone lies one base away. The sample originates from a study of T cell responses to AZD1222 COVID-19 vaccine (dated by TCRdb to the early 2020s). About the full investigation: AZD1222 recipients with second doses at about 4 weeks or about 12 weeks were pooled, because spike-specific TCR depth and breadth did not differ between schedules. A total of 233 trial participants underwent TCR sequencing, of whom about 200 had received two doses of AZD1222 and some 25 had received two doses of the MenACWY control vaccine. Trial participants were enrolled by age into subgroups of 18-55, 56-69 and 70-plus years, and around 150, 29 and 61 TCR-sequenced participants, respectively, were included in these subgroups. Paper-wide results and their limitations: Reportedly, almost half of the unique spike-specific TCRs recognized epitopes lying outside the regions that are mutated in the B.1.351 and B.1.1.7 variants. The 56-69-year group was small, and its depth increase did not reach significance, likely because of low power. Vaccine-associated CD4 TCRs spanned the whole spike protein, with dominant responses in regions 160-218 and 743-854. Conclusions about previously exposed vaccinees are limited, since just six AZD1222 recipients were seropositive for SARS-CoV-2 at baseline. Spike-specific TCR breadth and depth rose significantly after two AZD1222 doses compared with day 0 and with MenACWY recipients. No day 14 peak-response samples were available, so repertoires were characterized only after the peak T cell response. Participants were mostly white British and included more females than males, and it was suggested by the authors that clonal diversity may have been underestimated.

The CDR3 regions of human TCRbeta chains were subjected to immunosequencing. Under the source paper's analysis protocol: TCRs in the repertoires were matched against a reference library of SARS-CoV-2-specific TCRs that had been generated with the MIRA antigen-specificity platform. Breadth was defined as the fraction of unique TCRs that were SARS-CoV-2-associated. Depth was defined as the fraction of total T cells that were SARS-CoV-2-associated. Using the MIRA data, each spike-specific TCR was mapped to the spike region that the TCR reacts to and placed in a CD4 or CD8 class. Log10-transformed breadth and depth values were compared by one-way ANOVA with Sidak's multiple comparisons tests. In its TCRdb copy, this immuneACCESS table keeps in-frame sequences only and misses some clones. Where compared with another copy, unresolved V genes explain less than half of these, and the others have no known cause. The D gene and trimming were derived from the DNA, and the V and J assignments and clone size from that table. This sample comprises some 150,000 clones, around nine tenths of them detected only once. The leading ten clones occupy approximately 4.5% of the sample.

The meaning of the sample's time point label: baseline before first vaccination. Vaccinee samples were obtained from the UK trials COV001 and COV002, which included a single-blind randomized controlled phase 2/3 trial of AZD1222 (ChAdOx1 nCoV-19) in healthy adults. For TCRbeta chain sequencing, PBMC samples from trial participants were taken at day 0 and at day 28 after the second dose. CDR1 and CDR2, per the germline V gene, are KGHSH and LQKENI. Trimming takes 4 bases from V and 4 bases from J, and the germline ends sit 14 bases apart. Reading from cysteine to phenylalanine, the CDR3 counts 15 amino acids. The retained sequence is limited to the CDR3, 45 bases, with the frame set at the first base.

The sequence joins TRBV18 to TRBJ2-1; tentative D gene TRBD1, with 6 bases matching. This sample comprised peripheral blood, obtained on day 0 of AZD1222 vaccination. This clonotype was obtained from an adult in good health. The CDR3 loop reads CASSLGTSTYNEQFF. The nucleotide sequence reads as follows: TGTGCCAGCTCACTAGGGACAAGCACATACAATGAGCAGTTCTTC.